This T cell receptor beta chain appears in the sequencing data of a study of CD8+CD57+ T cells in acquired aplastic anemia. Study summary: Isolated CD4+ and CD8+ cells, once sorted, yielded DNA averaging around 3.3 ug. On average, healthy donors gave around 9.8 million reads for CD4+ cells. Findings and caveats of the study: Between the patient and control groups, CD8+ Simpson's diversity did not differ significantly. Some 30 shared CD8+ CDR3s appeared highly expressed within patients' immunodominant clones.

At least ten counts were recorded for this clonotype. What it binds is not known. Genomic DNA, the template, was used for profiling of the TCR beta VDJ and CDR3. MiXCR was run by TCRdb on the reads, yielding one entry per CDR3 protein. The sample shows under 75,000 distinct CDR3 sequences, roughly half of them seen only once. This clonotype was obtained from a human donor in good health, serving as a control. The material sequenced was sorted CD4+, CD8+, or CD8+CD57+ T cells (not recorded which) from PBMCs.

CDR3 nucleotide sequence: TGCGCCAGCAGCCAAAAATTGGTTACCAGCTCCTACAATGAGCAGTTCTTC. This gives the protein CASSQKLVTSSYNEQFF. This sequence joins TRBV4-1 and TRBJ2-1; no firm D call. Germline assignment: CDR1 MGHRA and CDR2 YSYEKL. This CDR3 comprises 17 residues. V was pared by 2 bases and J by 0 bases, with 14 bases between.